These T cell receptor beta chains were read from a single sample in a study of vaccination and CD4 T cells after COVID-19. TCRdb called the PCR reads again in MiXCR, with one record for every CDR3 protein. The sample records around 6,800 distinct CDR3 sequences, around two thirds being singletons. Their antigen targets remain unknown. The specimen was CD4+ T cells from blood, cultured in vitro. The receptors come from a human donor who had recovered from COVID-19. CDR3s include the opening cysteine and the closing phenylalanine or tryptophan. The D gene is left open where the match is weak. Size values are once, few and many counts, or a class for expanded clones, and some rows have none.

TRBJ1-5	TRBV6-1	-	-	CASSRGQPQHF	TGTGCCAGCAGTCGAGGACAGCCCCAGCATTTT
TRBJ2-3	TRBV11-3	-	-	CASSPSAGLSTDTQYF	TGTGCCAGCAGCCCGTCAGCGGGCCTCAGCACAGATACGCAGTATTTT
TRBJ2-4	TRBV27	-	-	CASRRTANTKNIQYF	TGTGCCAGCAGAAGGACAGCGAACACCAAAAACATTCAGTACTTC
TRBJ2-1	TRBV10-3	TRBD2	-	CAITPGGNYNEQFF	TGTGCCATCACGCCGGGGGGGAACTACAATGAGCAGTTCTTC
TRBJ1-2	TRBV6-1	-	-	CASSALSGTKRDGYTF	TGTGCCAGCAGTGCTTTATCGGGGACGAAACGTGATGGCTACACCTTC
TRBJ2-5	TRBV24-1	TRBD2	few	CATSDPGLAGHETQYF	TGTGCCACCAGTGACCCGGGACTAGCGGGCCACGAGACCCAGTACTTC
TRBJ1-5	TRBV21-1	-	few	CASSPGSNQPQHF	TGTGCCAGCAGCCCAGGGAGCAATCAGCCCCAGCATTTT
TRBJ1-2	TRBV27	-	-	CASSLAGTGYTF	TGTGCCAGCAGTTTGGCAGGGACTGGCTACACCTTC
TRBJ1-1	TRBV10-3	TRBD1	-	CAISAGTGRAEAFF	TGTGCCATCAGCGCCGGGACAGGGAGGGCTGAAGCTTTCTTT
TRBJ1-2	TRBV21-1	-	-	CASTEGQGADSNYGYTF	TGTGCCAGCACGGAGGGACAGGGGGCGGACTCTAACTATGGCTACACCTTC
TRBJ2-5	TRBV20-1	TRBD2	-	CTPRAGGPGAETQYF	TGCACCCCAAGAGCGGGAGGGCCCGGCGCAGAGACCCAGTACTTC
TRBJ1-1	TRBV15	-	-	CATRVHLRTGTEAFF	TGTGCCACCAGGGTTCACCTCAGGACTGGCACTGAAGCTTTCTTT
TRBJ1-1	TRBV21-1	-	-	CASSKLVGGPTEAFF	TGTGCCAGCAGCAAACTAGTAGGGGGTCCCACTGAAGCTTTCTTT
TRBJ1-5	TRBV6-5	-	-	CASSSWGVSNQPQHF	TGTGCCAGCAGTTCCTGGGGGGTTAGCAATCAGCCCCAGCATTTT
TRBJ2-5	TRBV24-1	-	once	CATSETGTWETQYF	TGTGCCACCAGTGAGACCGGAACTTGGGAGACCCAGTACTTC
TRBJ1-5	TRBV12-3/TRBV12-4	TRBD1	-	CASSPRTGNNQPQHF	TGTGCCAGCAGTCCCCGGACAGGGAATAATCAGCCCCAGCATTTT
TRBJ2-1	TRBV6-1	-	-	CASSQTGNEQFF	TGTGCCAGCAGTCAAACAGGCAATGAGCAGTTCTTC
TRBJ2-7	TRBV10-3	TRBD1	-	CAISPGQGAYGQYF	TGTGCCATCAGTCCGGGACAGGGGGCCTACGGGCAGTACTTC
TRBJ1-1	TRBV10-3	TRBD1	-	CAISEQGEGTEAFF	TGTGCCATCAGCGAACAGGGGGAGGGCACTGAAGCTTTCTTT
TRBJ1-2	TRBV28	-	-	CASSSPGEGYGYTF	TGTGCCAGCAGTAGCCCGGGGGAAGGCTATGGCTACACCTTC
TRBJ1-1	TRBV6-1	TRBD1	-	CASSAEDRAHTEAFF	TGTGCCAGCAGTGCCGAAGACAGGGCCCACACTGAAGCTTTCTTT
TRBJ2-7	TRBV6-5	TRBD1	-	CASSYSRDRVHEQYF	TGTGCCAGCAGTTACTCGAGAGACAGGGTACACGAGCAGTACTTC
TRBJ1-1	TRBV19	-	-	CASRPRTVNTEAFF	TGTGCCAGTAGACCTCGGACGGTGAACACTGAAGCTTTCTTT
TRBJ1-1	TRBV6-1	-	-	CASTKSGNTEAFF	TGTGCCAGCACCAAGTCAGGGAACACTGAAGCTTTCTTT
TRBJ1-6	TRBV27	TRBD1	-	CASSSSPGTAFHSPLHF	TGTGCCAGCAGTTCATCCCCCGGGACAGCTTTTCATTCACCCCTCCACTTT
TRBJ1-5	TRBV19	-	-	CASHGPSGGQPQHF	TGTGCCAGTCACGGACCCTCGGGGGGACAGCCCCAGCATTTT
TRBJ2-7	TRBV18	-	-	CASSPVPGEQYF	TGTGCCAGCTCACCTGTCCCCGGCGAGCAGTACTTC
TRBJ2-1	TRBV20-1	TRBD2	few	CSETSGRNEQFF	TGCAGTGAGACTAGCGGGAGGAATGAGCAGTTCTTC
TRBJ1-1	TRBV20-1	-	-	CSARDLNTEAFF	TGCAGTGCTAGGGACTTGAACACTGAAGCTTTCTTT
TRBJ1-5	TRBV7-2	-	-	CASSLASGAKQPQHF	TGTGCCAGCAGCTTAGCGTCAGGGGCGAAGCAGCCCCAGCATTTT
TRBJ1-1	TRBV28	-	-	CASSRWLMQGEAFF	TGTGCCAGCAGTCGTTGGCTCATGCAGGGTGAAGCTTTCTTT
TRBJ2-5	TRBV12-5	TRBD1	-	CASGLTGGGETQYF	TGTGCTAGTGGCCTGACAGGGGGCGGGGAGACCCAGTACTTC
TRBJ1-5	TRBV6-1	TRBD1	-	CASSPNRGSPWGNQPQHF	TGTGCCAGCAGTCCCAACAGGGGCTCACCTTGGGGCAATCAGCCCCAGCATTTT
TRBJ1-5	TRBV20-1	TRBD1	-	CSARDRQGQQPQHF	TGCAGTGCTAGAGACCGACAGGGCCAGCAGCCCCAGCATTTT
TRBJ1-5	TRBV6-1	TRBD1	-	CASSPTGGRGNQPQHF	TGTGCCAGCAGCCCAACAGGGGGCCGAGGCAATCAGCCCCAGCATTTT
TRBJ1-1	TRBV7-2	-	few	CASSLGIMNTEAFF	TGTGCCAGCAGCTTGGGGATAATGAACACTGAAGCTTTCTTT
TRBJ1-1	TRBV5-4	TRBD1	-	CASSLGTGVVGTEAFF	TGTGCCAGCAGCCTCGGGACAGGGGTTGTTGGCACTGAAGCTTTCTTT
TRBJ1-2	TRBV27	-	-	CASRSDSTYGYTF	TGTGCCAGCAGATCCGACTCGACCTATGGCTACACCTTC
TRBJ2-2	TRBV30	-	-	CAWSGGGGQGNTGELFF	TGTGCCTGGAGTGGGGGGGGCGGACAGGGTAACACCGGGGAGCTGTTTTTT
TRBJ1-1	TRBV7-2	-	-	CASSLAPGVLNTEAFF	TGTGCCAGCAGCTTAGCCCCAGGCGTTTTGAACACTGAAGCTTTCTTT
TRBJ2-2	TRBV6-1	TRBD1	-	CASSQRQGNTGELFF	TGTGCCAGCAGTCAAAGACAGGGGAACACCGGGGAGCTGTTTTTT
TRBJ2-7	TRBV6-1	-	-	CASSEVADSYEQYF	TGTGCCAGCAGTGAAGTGGCAGATTCCTACGAGCAGTACTTC
TRBJ2-5	TRBV20-1	-	-	CSALRGETQYF	TGCAGTGCACTGCGGGGAGAGACCCAGTACTTC